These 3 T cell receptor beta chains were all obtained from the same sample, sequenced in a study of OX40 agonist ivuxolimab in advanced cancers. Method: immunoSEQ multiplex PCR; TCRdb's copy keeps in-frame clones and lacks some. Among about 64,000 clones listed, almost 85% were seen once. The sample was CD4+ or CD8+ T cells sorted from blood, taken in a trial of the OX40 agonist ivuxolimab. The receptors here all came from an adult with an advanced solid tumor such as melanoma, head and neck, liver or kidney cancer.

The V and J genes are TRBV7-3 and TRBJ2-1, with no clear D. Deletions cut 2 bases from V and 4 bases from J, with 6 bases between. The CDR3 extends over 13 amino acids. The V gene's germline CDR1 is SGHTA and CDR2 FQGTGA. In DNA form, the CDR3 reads TGTGCCAGCAGCTTACACTCGTACAATGAGCAGTTCTTC. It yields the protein CASSLHSYNEQFF.

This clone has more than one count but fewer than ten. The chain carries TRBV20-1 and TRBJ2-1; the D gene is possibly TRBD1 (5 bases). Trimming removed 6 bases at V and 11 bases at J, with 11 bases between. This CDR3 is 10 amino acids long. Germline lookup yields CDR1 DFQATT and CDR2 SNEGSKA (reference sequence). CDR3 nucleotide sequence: TGCAGTGCCCGAAAGGGGAAGCAGTTCTTC. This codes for CSARKGKQFF.

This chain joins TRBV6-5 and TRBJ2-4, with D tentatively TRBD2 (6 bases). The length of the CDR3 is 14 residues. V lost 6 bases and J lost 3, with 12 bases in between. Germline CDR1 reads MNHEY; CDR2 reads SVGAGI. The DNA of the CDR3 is TGTGCCAGCAGCGGGGGTAAAGGCAAAAACATTCAGTACTTC. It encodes CASSGGKGKNIQYF.